The entry below gives a single TCR beta chain sequence along with its context. Its matching antigen is unknown. The V gene's germline CDR1 is MNHNS and CDR2 SASEGT. Trimming pared 4 bases from V and 2 bases from J, leaving 9 bases between. The CDR3 consists of 14 residues. Run at survey level, the immunoSEQ assay was version v3.0. TCRdb's copy holds only in-frame clones and misses some; the assay was immunoSEQ multiplex PCR. This sample has under 35,000 clones, with around 94% found just once. The data are from a study of long-term antiretroviral therapy in people with HIV. Notes on the study in general: It was observed that HIV repertoires exhibited narrower CDR3 length ranges than controls. ART adherence, viral resistance and therapy changes went unrecorded. Clonal populations expanded prior to ART predominated within the repertoire at all time points.

The sequencing used unsorted PBMCs, collected about 5.1 years after starting antiretroviral therapy. The clonotype was recovered from a woman in her 50s with HIV. The chain uses TRBV6-1 and TRBJ2-1; a weak D match, TRBD2 (5 bases). The DNA of the CDR3 is TGTGCCAGCAGTGTAAGCGGAACCTACAATGAGCAGTTCTTC. It yields the protein CASSVSGTYNEQFF.